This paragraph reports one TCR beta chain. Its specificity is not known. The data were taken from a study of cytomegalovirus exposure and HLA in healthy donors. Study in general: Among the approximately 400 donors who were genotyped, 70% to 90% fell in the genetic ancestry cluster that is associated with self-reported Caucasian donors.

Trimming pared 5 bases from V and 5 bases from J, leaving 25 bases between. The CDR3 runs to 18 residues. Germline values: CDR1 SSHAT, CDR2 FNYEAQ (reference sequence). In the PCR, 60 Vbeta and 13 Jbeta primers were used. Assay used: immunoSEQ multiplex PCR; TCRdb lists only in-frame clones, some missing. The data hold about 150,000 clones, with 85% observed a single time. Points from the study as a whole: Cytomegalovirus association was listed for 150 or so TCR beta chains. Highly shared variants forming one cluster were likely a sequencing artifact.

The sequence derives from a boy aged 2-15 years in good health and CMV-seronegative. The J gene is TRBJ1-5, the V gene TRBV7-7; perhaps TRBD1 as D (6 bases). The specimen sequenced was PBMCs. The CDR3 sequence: CASSPYPGGQGHDQPQHF. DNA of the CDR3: TGTGCCAGCAGCCCCTATCCCGGGGGGCAGGGGCACGATCAGCCCCAGCATTTT.